Following are 26 T cell receptor beta chains from one sample sequenced in a study of T cell responses to AZD1222 COVID-19 vaccine. Profiling relied on immunoSEQ multiplex PCR, and the TCRdb table lists in-frame clones only, not all of them. This sample has around 120,000 clones, with more than 75% found just once. Sequenced material: peripheral blood, taken 28 days after the second AZD1222 dose. Source of these receptors: an adult who received the AZD1222 COVID-19 vaccine.

This clone appeared once. The rearrangement uses TRBV25-1 and TRBJ2-3; D not resolved. CDR1 and CDR2 (germline): MGHDK, SYGVNS. The CDR3 consists of 12 residues. Trimming pared 7 bases from V and 0 bases from J, leaving 5 bases between. The CDR3 here is CASKSSTDTQYF. The DNA of the CDR3 is TGTGCCAGCAAGTCTAGCACAGATACGCAGTATTTT.

The chain uses TRBV7-9 and TRBJ2-6; tentatively, D is TRBD1 (5 bases). CDR1 and CDR2 (germline): SEHNR, FQNEAQ (reference sequence). V gave up 2 bases and J gave up 4 bases, with 18 bases separating them. The CDR3 is 18 residues long. CDR3 sequence reads: CASSLSIGRAAGANVLTF. The CDR3 nucleotides read TGTGCCAGCAGCTTAAGTATTGGCAGGGCAGCAGGGGCCAACGTCCTGACTTTC.

The rearrangement joins TRBV27 to TRBJ2-3; D unclear. Germline V gene sequence: CDR1 MNHEY, CDR2 SMNVEV (reference sequence). V was shortened by 3 bases and J by 2 bases, with 15 bases between the two germline ends. CDR3 length: 16 residues. CDR3 amino acids: CASSLVGRPITDTQYF. The CDR3 region has the DNA TGTGCCAGCAGTTTGGTAGGACGTCCTATCACAGATACGCAGTATTTT.

The chain couples TRBV7-2 to TRBJ1-6; 7 nucleotides line up with TRBD1. After removal of 5 bases from V and 11 bases from J, the junction contained 12 bases not matched to a gene. CDR1 and CDR2 from the germline V gene are SGHTA and FQGNSA. The CDR3 is 15 amino acids. In DNA, the CDR3 is TGTGCCAGCAGCGCTGGGACAGCCCTTAGGGCACCCCTCCACTTT. Its protein product is CASSAGTALRAPLHF.

This clone was detected a few times. This chain joins TRBV7-9 and TRBJ1-1; D ambiguous. The CDR3 consists of 13 residues. Germline V lookup: CDR1 SEHNR, CDR2 FQNEAQ (reference sequence). V lost 5 bases and J lost 0, with 7 bases in between. CDR3 sequence: CASSRTVNTEAFF. The CDR3 coding sequence is TGTGCCAGCAGCCGGACGGTGAACACTGAAGCTTTCTTT.

This chain connects TRBV6-5 to TRBJ1-1; D not resolved. Trimming took 2 bases from V and 5 from J, leaving 9 bases between them. This CDR3 has 13 residues. Germline-derived CDR1 and CDR2 are MNHEY and SVGAGI. CDR3 in amino acids: CASSYGVRTEAFF. Here the CDR3 DNA reads TGTGCCAGCAGTTACGGAGTGCGGACTGAAGCTTTCTTT.

The CDR3 region is CASSRPNYGYTF. The CDR3, as DNA: TGTGCCAGCAGTCGACCTAACTATGGCTACACCTTC. The rearrangement links TRBV6-5 to TRBJ1-2; D gene unclear. V was clipped by 5 bases and J by 0 bases, with 4 bases between them. CDR3 length: 12 amino acids. The V gene's germline CDR1 is MNHEY and CDR2 SVGAGI.

The chain links TRBV11-3 to TRBJ2-1; D is unresolved. The CDR3 contains 14 residues. V gave up 1 base and J gave up 6 bases, with 10 bases separating them. The V gene's germline CDR1 is SGHNT and CDR2 YENEEA. The CDR3 region has the DNA TGTGCCAGCAGCTTAGCCGCCAGCGTCAATGAGCAGTTCTTC. It specifies CASSLAASVNEQFF.

V and J are TRBV2 and TRBJ2-1, with 9 bases that match TRBD1. Germline V gene lookup returns CDR1 SNHLY and CDR2 FYNNEI. V shed 5 bases and J 7 bases; nucleotides not matched to a gene: 12. The CDR3 covers 16 residues. The CDR3 coding sequence is TGTGCCAGCAGTTCGTTTAGGACAGGGGCAGGGAATGAGCAGTTCTTC. Translation: CASSSFRTGAGNEQFF. The full variable domain, in which reference TRBV2 and TRBJ2-1 provide the parts outside the CDR3, is EPEVTQTPSHQVTQMGQEVILRCVPISNHLYFYWYRQILGQKVEFLVSFYNNEISEKSEIFDDQFSVERPDGSNFTLKIRSTKLEDSAMYFCASSSFRTGAGNEQFFGPGTRLTVL.

CDR3: CASSLATKGTQYF. CDR3 nucleotides: TGTGCCAGCAGCTTAGCAACTAAGGGGACGCAGTATTTT. This rearrangement joins TRBV7-2 to TRBJ2-3; D might be TRBD1 (5 bases). CDR1 and CDR2 from the germline V gene are SGHTA and FQGNSA. The CDR3 consists of 13 residues. V gave up 0 bases and J gave up 9 bases, with 10 bases separating them.

J is TRBJ1-2 and V is TRBV11-2; 8 bases align to TRBD1. This CDR3 has 14 residues. Trimming cost V 4 bases and J 8 bases; bases outside gene matches: 9. Germline CDR1 SGHAT, CDR2 FQNNGV. The CDR3 reads CASSSLDRAWGYTF. CDR3 DNA sequence: TGTGCCAGCAGCTCGTTGGACAGGGCGTGGGGCTACACCTTC.

The chain is built from TRBV25-1 and TRBJ1-6; D remains unclear. V lost 7 bases, J lost 9 bases, and 19 bases lay in between. The CDR3 extends over 15 amino acids. Germline CDR1 reads MGHDK; CDR2 reads SYGVNS. The CDR3 reads CASKPTTHRGSPLHF. CDR3 DNA sequence: TGTGCCAGCAAACCTACGACCCACCGGGGTTCACCCCTCCACTTT.

The rearrangement links TRBV19 to TRBJ2-6; 7 bases are shared with TRBD2. Looked up from germline, CDR1 is LNHDA and CDR2 is SQIVND (reference sequence). The CDR3 contains 15 residues. V lost 5 bases to trimming and J lost 4 bases; unmatched junction nucleotides: 5. The CDR3, as DNA: TGTGCCAGTAGTGCGATGGGAGGGGGGGCCAACGTCCTGACTTTC. It encodes CASSAMGGGANVLTF. Using reference TRBV19 and TRBJ2-6 for the parts outside the CDR3, the full variable domain is DGGITQSPKYLFRKEGQNVTLSCEQNLNHDAMYWYRQDPGQGLRLIYYSQIVNDFQKGDIAEGYSVSREKKESFPLTVTSAQKNPTAFYLCASSAMGGGANVLTFGAGSRLTVL.

Many counts were recorded for this clone. This chain links TRBV6-1 with TRBJ2-6, with D tentatively TRBD1 or TRBD2 (5 bases each). The V gene's germline CDR1 is MNHNS and CDR2 SASEGT. This CDR3 has 19 amino acids. V lost 4 bases and J 0 bases, leaving 19 bases between the germline ends. DNA for the CDR3: TGTGCCAGCAGTGGGGACCCTGACAGTGGATACTCTGGGGCCAACGTCCTGACTTTC. This sequence encodes CASSGDPDSGYSGANVLTF.

The rearrangement uses TRBV30 and TRBJ1-1; tentative D call: TRBD1 (5 bases). CDR1 and CDR2 from the germline V gene are GTSNPN and SVGIG (reference sequence). Trimming took off 3 bases at V and 8 bases at J, with 10 bases between the two ends. CDR3 length: 11 amino acids. CDR3 nucleotides: TGTGCCTGGAGCCTGGAGGGGGAAGCTTTCTTT. It codes for CAWSLEGEAFF. Combining the CDR3 with reference TRBV30 and TRBJ1-1 gives the whole variable domain SQTIHQWPATLVQPVGSPLSLECTVEGTSNPNLYWYRQAAGRGLQLLFYSVGIGQISSEVPQNLSASRPQDRQFILSSKKLLLSDSGFYLCAWSLEGEAFFGQGTRLTVV.

This chain uses TRBV7-9 with TRBJ1-4; possible D gene TRBD1, 5 bases. The V end was cut by 5 bases, the J end by 0 bases, with 13 bases between. Germline values: CDR1 SEHNR, CDR2 FQNEAQ (reference sequence). The CDR3 loop spans 16 amino acids. The CDR3 loop is CASSRGDGATNEKLFF. CDR3 nucleotides: TGTGCCAGCAGCCGCGGGGACGGAGCAACTAATGAAAAACTGTTTTTT. Full variable domain (rest looked up from reference TRBV7-9 and TRBJ1-4): DTGVSQNPRHKITKRGQNVTFRCDPISEHNRLYWYRQTLGQGPEFLTYFQNEAQLEKSRLLSDRFSAERPKGSFSTLEIQRTEQGDSAMYLCASSRGDGATNEKLFFGSGTQLSVL.

The genes are TRBV24-1 and TRBJ2-2, with TRBD1 identical over 8 bases. Per germline, CDR1 KGHDR and CDR2 SFDVKD. V shed 9 bases and J 6 bases; nucleotides not matched to a gene: 11. This CDR3 region has 15 residues. CDR3 nucleotide sequence: TGTGCCACCCAGCAGAGGACAGGGCCCCCCGGGGAGCTGTTTTTT. It codes for CATQQRTGPPGELFF.

This sequence joins TRBV7-9 and TRBJ1-4, with TRBD1 matching 7 bases. CDR3 length: 14 residues. Unmatched junction bases numbered 6, after V lost 3 bases and J lost 8 bases. The germline CDR1 and CDR2 sequences are SEHNR and FQNEAQ (reference sequence). The CDR3 spells CASSFRQGGEKLFF. The CDR3 DNA follows: TGTGCCAGCAGCTTCAGACAGGGTGGGGAAAAACTGTTTTTT.

This clone was picked up a small number of times. J is TRBJ2-5 and V is TRBV6-2 or TRBV6-3, with 7 nucleotides matching TRBD1. The V gene end was trimmed by 4 bases and the J gene end by 5 bases; junction bases not matched to a gene: 7. Per germline, CDR1 MNHEY and CDR2 SVGEGT. This CDR3 spans 14 amino acids. The CDR3 coding sequence is TGTGCCAGCAGTTCCCACCAGGGGGTGGAGACCCAGTACTTC. This encodes CASSSHQGVETQYF.

The V and J genes are TRBV6-1 and TRBJ1-5; D gene ambiguous. Germline lookup yields CDR1 MNHNS and CDR2 SASEGT. CDR3 length: 13 amino acids. Trimming removed 3 bases from V and 1 base from J, with 4 bases in between. The CDR3 loop is CASSDGSNQPQHF. The CDR3 bases are TGTGCCAGCAGTGACGGAAGCAATCAGCCCCAGCATTTT.

The chain is built from TRBV27 and TRBJ2-5; tentative D call: TRBD2 (5 bases). Trimming took 4 bases from V and 1 from J, leaving 10 bases between them. Per germline, CDR1 MNHEY and CDR2 SMNVEV (reference sequence). The CDR3 consists of 14 residues. The CDR3 reads CASSSGLFQETQYF. As DNA, the CDR3 is TGTGCCAGCAGTTCCGGACTGTTCCAAGAGACCCAGTACTTC.

DNA of the CDR3: TGTGCCAGCTCACCTCAGCGGAACACTGAAGCTTTCTTT. Amino acid sequence: CASSPQRNTEAFF. The chain carries TRBV18 and TRBJ1-1; D unresolved. Germline CDR1 and CDR2: KGHSH and LQKENI. V was clipped by 3 bases and J by 1 base, with 6 bases between them. The CDR3 runs to 13 residues. The variable domain in full, with the rest retrieved from reference TRBV18 and TRBJ1-1, is NAGVMQNPRHLVRRRGQEARLRCSPMKGHSHVYWYRQLPEEGLKFMVYLQKENIIDESGMPKERFSAEFPKEGPSILRIQQVVRGDSAAYFCASSPQRNTEAFFGQGTRLTVV.

CDR3 DNA sequence: TGTGCCAGCACTGTGTGGGGCACTGAAGCTTTCTTT. Its translation: CASTVWGTEAFF. The V call is TRBV21-1, the J call TRBJ1-1. TRBV21-1 is assigned pseudogene status. CDR3 length equals 12 residues.

The genes are TRBV27 and TRBJ1-1, with D perhaps matching TRBD1 (5 bases). CDR1 is MNHEY, CDR2 SMNVEV, per germline (reference sequence). The CDR3 extends over 13 amino acids. Between the trimmed V and J ends, which lost 7 bases and 0 bases, there was a span of 9 bases. CDR3 coding DNA: TGTGCCAGCACCCGGACATTGAACACTGAAGCTTTCTTT. Protein product: CASTRTLNTEAFF.

This sequence joins TRBV19 and TRBJ1-5; a weak D match, TRBD1 (6 bases). Germline V gives CDR1 LNHDA, CDR2 SQIVND (reference sequence). This CDR3 spans 14 amino acids. The V and J ends lost 4 bases and 5 bases respectively, with 12 bases between them. CDR3 DNA sequence: TGTGCCAGTAGTAGACAGGTTCCCGATCAGCCCCAGCATTTT. Encoded protein: CASSRQVPDQPQHF. Based on the CDR3 plus reference TRBV19 and TRBJ1-5, the full variable domain is DGGITQSPKYLFRKEGQNVTLSCEQNLNHDAMYWYRQDPGQGLRLIYYSQIVNDFQKGDIAEGYSVSREKKESFPLTVTSAQKNPTAFYLCASSRQVPDQPQHFGDGTRLSIL.

This clone was observed once. V gene TRBV5-1 combines with J gene TRBJ2-7; perhaps TRBD1 as D (6 bases). Between the trimmed V and J ends, which lost 6 bases and 2 bases, there was a span of 15 bases. Germline lookup yields CDR1 SGHRS and CDR2 YFSETQ. The CDR3 length is 14 residues. The CDR3, as DNA: TGCGCCAGCACTGGCAGGGGTAGGCCCTACGAGCAGTACTTC. Encoded protein: CASTGRGRPYEQYF.